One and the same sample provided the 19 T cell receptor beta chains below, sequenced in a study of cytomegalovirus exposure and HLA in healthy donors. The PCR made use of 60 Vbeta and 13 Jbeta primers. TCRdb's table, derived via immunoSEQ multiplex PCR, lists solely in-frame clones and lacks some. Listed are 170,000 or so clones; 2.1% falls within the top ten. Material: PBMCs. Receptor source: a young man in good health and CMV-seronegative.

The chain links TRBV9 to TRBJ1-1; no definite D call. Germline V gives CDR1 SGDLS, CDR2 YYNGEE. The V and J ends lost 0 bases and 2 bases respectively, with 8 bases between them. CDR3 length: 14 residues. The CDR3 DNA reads TGTGCCAGCAGCGTAGCTCCTAGAAACACTGAAGCTTTCTTT. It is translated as CASSVAPRNTEAFF.

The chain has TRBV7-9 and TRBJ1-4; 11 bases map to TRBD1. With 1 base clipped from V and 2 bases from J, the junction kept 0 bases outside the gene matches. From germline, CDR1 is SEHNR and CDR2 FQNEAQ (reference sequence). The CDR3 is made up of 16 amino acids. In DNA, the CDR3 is TGTGCCAGCAGCTTAGGGACAGGGGGCACTAATGAAAAACTGTTTTTT. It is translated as CASSLGTGGTNEKLFF. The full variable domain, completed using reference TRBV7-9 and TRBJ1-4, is DTGVSQNPRHKITKRGQNVTFRCDPISEHNRLYWYRQTLGQGPEFLTYFQNEAQLEKSRLLSDRFSAERPKGSFSTLEIQRTEQGDSAMYLCASSLGTGGTNEKLFFGSGTQLSVL.

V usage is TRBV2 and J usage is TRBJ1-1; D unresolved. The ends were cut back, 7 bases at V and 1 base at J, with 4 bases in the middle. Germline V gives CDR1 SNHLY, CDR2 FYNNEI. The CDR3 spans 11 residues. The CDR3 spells CASIRNTEAFF. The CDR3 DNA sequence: TGTGCCAGCATCAGGAACACTGAAGCTTTCTTT. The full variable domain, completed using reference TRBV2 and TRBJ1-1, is EPEVTQTPSHQVTQMGQEVILRCVPISNHLYFYWYRQILGQKVEFLVSFYNNEISEKSEIFDDQFSVERPDGSNFTLKIRSTKLEDSAMYFCASIRNTEAFFGQGTRLTVV.

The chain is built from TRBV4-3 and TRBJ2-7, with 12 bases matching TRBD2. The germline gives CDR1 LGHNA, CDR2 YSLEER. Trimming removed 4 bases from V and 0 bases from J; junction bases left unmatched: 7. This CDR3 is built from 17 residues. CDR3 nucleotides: TGCGCCAGCAGCCGAGCACTAGCGGGAGGTTTCTCCTACGAGCAGTACTTC. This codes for CASSRALAGGFSYEQYF.

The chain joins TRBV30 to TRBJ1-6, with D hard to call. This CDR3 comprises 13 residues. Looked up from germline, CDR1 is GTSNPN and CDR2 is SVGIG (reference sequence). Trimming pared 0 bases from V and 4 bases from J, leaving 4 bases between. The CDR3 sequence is CAWSVAYNSPLHF. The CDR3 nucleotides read TGTGCCTGGAGTGTAGCTTATAATTCACCCCTCCACTTT.

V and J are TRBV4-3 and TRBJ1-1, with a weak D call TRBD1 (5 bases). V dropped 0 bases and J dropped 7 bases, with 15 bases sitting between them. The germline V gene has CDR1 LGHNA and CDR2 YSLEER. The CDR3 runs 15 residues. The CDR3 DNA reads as TGCGCCAGCAGCCAAGAGGAAGAAGGGGCGCATGAAGCTTTCTTT. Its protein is CASSQEEEGAHEAFF.

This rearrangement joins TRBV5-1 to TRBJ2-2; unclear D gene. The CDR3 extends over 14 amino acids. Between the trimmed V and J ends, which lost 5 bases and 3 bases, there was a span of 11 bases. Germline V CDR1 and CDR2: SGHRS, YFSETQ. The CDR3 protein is CASRALSYTGELFF. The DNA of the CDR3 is TGCGCCAGCAGGGCTCTTTCTTACACCGGGGAGCTGTTTTTT.

The CDR3 spells CASSSLQGGYGYTF. The CDR3, as DNA: TGTGCCAGCAGTTCCCTACAGGGGGGGTATGGCTACACCTTC. The V call is TRBV27, the J call TRBJ1-2; 8 bases match TRBD1. In germline, CDR1 is MNHEY, CDR2 SMNVEV (reference sequence). With V trimmed by 4 bases and J by 5 bases, 6 bases remained unmatched. The CDR3 loop spans 14 amino acids.

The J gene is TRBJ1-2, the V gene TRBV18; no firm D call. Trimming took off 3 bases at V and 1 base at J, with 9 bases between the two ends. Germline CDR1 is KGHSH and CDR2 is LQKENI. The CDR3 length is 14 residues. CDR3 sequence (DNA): TGTGCCAGCTCACCCGCGCGGGATAACTATGGCTACACCTTC. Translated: CASSPARDNYGYTF.

Here the CDR3 DNA reads TGCGCCAGCAGAAGCGGGTTTAGCGGGAGCCCAGATACGCAGTATTTT. Amino acids: CASRSGFSGSPDTQYF. The chain links TRBV10-2 to TRBJ2-3, with TRBD2 matching over 9 bases. Germline V lookup: CDR1 WSHSY, CDR2 SAAADI. This CDR3 has 16 residues. J gave up 4 bases and V 6 bases, and 11 bases lay outside the gene matches.

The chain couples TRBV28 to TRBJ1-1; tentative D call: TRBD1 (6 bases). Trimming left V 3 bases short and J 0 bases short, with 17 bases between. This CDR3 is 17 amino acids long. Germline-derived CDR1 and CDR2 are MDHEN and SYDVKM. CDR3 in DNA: TGTGCCAGCAGTTTTCCCCAGGGACAATTAATGAACACTGAAGCTTTCTTT. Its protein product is CASSFPQGQLMNTEAFF.

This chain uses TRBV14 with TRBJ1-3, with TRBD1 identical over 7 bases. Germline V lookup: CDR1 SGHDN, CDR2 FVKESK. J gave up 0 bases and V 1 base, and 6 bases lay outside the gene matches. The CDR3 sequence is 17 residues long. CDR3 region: CASSQVGDSNSGNTIYF. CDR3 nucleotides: TGTGCCAGCAGCCAAGTAGGGGACAGCAACTCTGGAAACACCATATATTTT.

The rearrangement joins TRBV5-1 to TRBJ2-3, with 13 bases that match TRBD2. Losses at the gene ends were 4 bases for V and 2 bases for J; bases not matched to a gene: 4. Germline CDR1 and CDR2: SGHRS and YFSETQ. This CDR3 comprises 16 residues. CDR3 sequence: CASSPGTSGITDTQYF. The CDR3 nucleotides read TGCGCCAGCAGCCCCGGGACTAGCGGGATCACAGATACGCAGTATTTT.

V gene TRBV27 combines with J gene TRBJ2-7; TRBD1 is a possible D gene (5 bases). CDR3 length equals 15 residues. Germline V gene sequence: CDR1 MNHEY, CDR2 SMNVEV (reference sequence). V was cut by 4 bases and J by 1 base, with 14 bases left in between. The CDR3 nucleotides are TGTGCCAGCAGTTCAGCCGACAGTATTTCCTACGAGCAGTACTTC. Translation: CASSSADSISYEQYF.

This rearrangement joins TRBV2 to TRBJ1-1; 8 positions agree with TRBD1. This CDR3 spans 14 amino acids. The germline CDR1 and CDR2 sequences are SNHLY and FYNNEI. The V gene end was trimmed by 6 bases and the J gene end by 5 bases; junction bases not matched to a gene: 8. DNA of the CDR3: TGTGCCAGCAGCCGACAGGGGAAGGGTACTGAAGCTTTCTTT. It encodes CASSRQGKGTEAFF.

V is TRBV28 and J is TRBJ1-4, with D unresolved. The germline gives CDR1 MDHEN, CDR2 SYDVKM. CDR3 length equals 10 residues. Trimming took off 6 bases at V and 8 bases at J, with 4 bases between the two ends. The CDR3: CASSQEKLFF. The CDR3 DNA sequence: TGTGCCAGCAGCCAAGAAAAACTGTTTTTT.

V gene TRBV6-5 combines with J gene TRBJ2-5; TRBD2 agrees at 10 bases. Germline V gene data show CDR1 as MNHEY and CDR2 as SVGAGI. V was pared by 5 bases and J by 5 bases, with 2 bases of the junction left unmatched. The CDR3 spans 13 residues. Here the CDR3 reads CASSEREGETQYF. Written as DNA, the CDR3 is TGTGCCAGCAGTGAGCGGGAGGGTGAGACCCAGTACTTC.

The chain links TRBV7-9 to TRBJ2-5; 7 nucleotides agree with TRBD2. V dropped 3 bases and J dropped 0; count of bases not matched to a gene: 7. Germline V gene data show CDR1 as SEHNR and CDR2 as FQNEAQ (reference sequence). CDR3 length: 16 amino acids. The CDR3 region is CASSFSSGVNQETQYF. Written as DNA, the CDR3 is TGTGCCAGCAGCTTTTCTAGCGGAGTAAACCAAGAGACCCAGTACTTC.

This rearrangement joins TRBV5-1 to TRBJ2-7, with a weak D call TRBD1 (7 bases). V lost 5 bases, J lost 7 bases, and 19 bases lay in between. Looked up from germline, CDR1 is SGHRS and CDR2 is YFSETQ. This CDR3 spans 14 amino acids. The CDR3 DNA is TGCGCCAGCAGGTGGACTGAGGGGGCGGGAGAGCAGTACTTC. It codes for CASRWTEGAGEQYF.